The 21 T cell receptor beta chains reported below all come from one sample, sequenced in a study of T cell clones after liver transplantation. Only in-frame clones appear in the TCRdb table, and some are missing; sequencing was by immunoSEQ multiplex PCR. The table shows some 80,000 clones, with under 90% occurring only once. Specimen: CD4+ T cells from blood, collected 48 months after liver transplant. Receptors originate from a human patient who received a liver transplant. Some T cells may trace back to the graft donor.

The genes are TRBV10-3 and TRBJ1-1, with TRBD1 as a possible D gene (5 bases). The CDR3 sequence is 15 residues long. The V gene lost 11 bases and the J gene lost 0 bases, with 19 bases spanning the gap. Per germline, CDR1 ENHRY and CDR2 SYGVKD. CDR3 in amino acids: CAAQREWGVNTEAFF. CDR3 sequence (DNA): TGTGCCGCGCAACGAGAATGGGGGGTGAACACTGAAGCTTTCTTT.

This chain links TRBV7-2 with TRBJ1-1; D unresolved. The germline V gene has CDR1 SGHTA and CDR2 FQGNSA. V gave up 5 bases and J gave up 7 bases, with 14 bases separating them. The CDR3 length is 13 residues. The CDR3: CASSPHFLFEAFF. The DNA of the CDR3 is TGTGCCAGCAGCCCACACTTTTTGTTTGAAGCTTTCTTT.

The CDR3 nucleotides are TGTGCCAGTAGTCCTACAGGTAATCAGCCCCAGCATTTT. Amino acids: CASSPTGNQPQHF. The chain uses TRBV19 and TRBJ1-5; D is perhaps TRBD1 (5 bases). CDR1 and CDR2 (germline): LNHDA, SQIVND (reference sequence). The CDR3 covers 13 residues. With 5 bases removed from V and 4 bases from J, the gap between germline ends came to 9 bases.

This sequence joins TRBV10-3 and TRBJ1-2; D ambiguous. The germline CDR1 and CDR2 sequences are ENHRY and SYGVKD. Deletions cut 5 bases from V and 8 bases from J, with 18 bases between. This CDR3 comprises 14 residues. Here the CDR3 reads CAISLTTETWGYTF. For the CDR3, the DNA is TGTGCCATCAGTCTAACTACAGAGACGTGGGGCTACACCTTC.

This chain uses TRBV11-1 with TRBJ2-1; D not certain. The germline V gene has CDR1 SGHAT and CDR2 FQDESV (reference sequence). The ends were cut back, 0 bases at V and 5 bases at J, with 5 bases in the middle. The CDR3 covers 13 residues. The CDR3 protein is CASSLALDNEQFF. The CDR3 DNA reads TGTGCCAGCAGCTTAGCGCTAGACAATGAGCAGTTCTTC.

This clone was found once. The chain has TRBV7-2 and TRBJ2-7; no definite D call. Germline lookup yields CDR1 SGHTA and CDR2 FQGNSA. This CDR3 spans 11 amino acids. Trimming shortened V by 4 bases and J by 7 bases, and 8 bases separated the two germline ends. CDR3 nucleotides: TGTGCCAGCAGCTCCTTCTATGAGCAGTACTTC. It encodes CASSSFYEQYF.

J is TRBJ2-1 and V is TRBV7-6; D unresolved. The CDR3 loop spans 13 amino acids. V gave up 1 base and J gave up 9 bases, with 10 bases separating them. Germline loops: CDR1 SGHVS, CDR2 FNYEAQ. The CDR3 DNA follows: TGTGCCAGCAGCTTAGGCGTAGGCGGTGAGCAGTTCTTC. Its protein is CASSLGVGGEQFF.

The chain links TRBV6-5 to TRBJ2-3; 9 nucleotides align to TRBD1. V was pared by 0 bases and J by 4 bases, with 5 bases of the junction left unmatched. Germline V gives CDR1 MNHEY, CDR2 SVGAGI. This CDR3 has 16 residues. CDR3 DNA: TGTGCCAGCAGTTACTCCGGGACAGGGATCGCAGATACGCAGTATTTT. Encoded protein: CASSYSGTGIADTQYF.

The chain is built from TRBV28 and TRBJ1-5; D perhaps matches TRBD1 (5 bases). Germline CDR1 reads MDHEN; CDR2 reads SYDVKM. The CDR3 extends over 14 amino acids. Deletions cut 2 bases from V and 4 bases from J, with 9 bases between. CDR3 in DNA: TGTGCCAGCAGTTTAGTGGGGGGAAATCAGCCCCAGCATTTT. Protein sequence: CASSLVGGNQPQHF. Variable domain in full (rest from reference TRBV28 and TRBJ1-5): DVKVTQSSRYLVKRTGEKVFLECVQDMDHENMFWYRQDPGLGLRLIYFSYDVKMKEKGDIPEGYSVSREKKERFSLILESASTNQTSMYLCASSLVGGNQPQHFGDGTRLSIL.

This clone was counted a single time. The J gene is TRBJ2-2, the V gene TRBV4-2; D may be TRBD2 (5 bases). This CDR3 is built from 16 residues. V was pared by 0 bases and J by 0 bases, with 8 bases between. Germline loops: CDR1 LGHNA, CDR2 YNFKEQ. CDR3 in DNA: TGTGCCAGCAGCCAAGAATCTAGCCCGAACACCGGGGAGCTGTTTTTT. Its translation is CASSQESSPNTGELFF.

V and J are TRBV4-3 and TRBJ2-5, with TRBD1 identical over 7 bases. This CDR3 spans 16 amino acids. Losses at the gene ends were 0 bases for V and 2 bases for J; bases not matched to a gene: 6. From germline, CDR1 is LGHNA and CDR2 YSLEER. CDR3 in amino acids: CASSQDHGTAQETQYF. The CDR3 nucleotides read TGCGCCAGCAGCCAAGACCACGGGACAGCTCAAGAGACCCAGTACTTC.

The J gene is TRBJ2-3, the V gene TRBV5-4; TRBD1 aligns across 9 bases. V gave up 1 base and J gave up 2 bases; unmatched junction bases: 5. Looked up from germline, CDR1 is SGHNT and CDR2 is YYREEE (reference sequence). The CDR3 is made up of 16 amino acids. Here the CDR3 reads CASSLWTGVITDTQYF. CDR3 coding DNA: TGTGCCAGCAGCTTGTGGACAGGGGTGATCACAGATACGCAGTATTTT.

The chain carries TRBV29-1 and TRBJ1-1, with D tentatively TRBD1 (6 bases). Trimming took 2 bases from V and 7 from J, leaving 14 bases between them. Germline V CDR1 and CDR2: SQVTM, ANQGSEA. The CDR3 runs 13 residues. The CDR3 loop is CSVESRTAGEAFF. In DNA, the CDR3 is TGCAGCGTTGAATCCCGGACAGCTGGTGAAGCTTTCTTT.

The genes are TRBV27 and TRBJ1-3; 9 bases are shared with TRBD1. This CDR3 is 15 amino acids long. Germline V CDR1 and CDR2: MNHEY, SMNVEV (reference sequence). V shed 5 bases and J 4 bases; nucleotides not matched to a gene: 6. Here the CDR3 DNA reads TGTGCCAGCAGTCGGACAGGGGTGGTCGGAAACACCATATATTTT. Translated, it gives CASSRTGVVGNTIYF.

The chain recombines TRBV30 with TRBJ2-7; 8 nucleotides agree with TRBD2. CDR1 and CDR2 (germline): GTSNPN, SVGIG (reference sequence). The CDR3 is 14 residues long. The V and J ends lost 2 bases and 6 bases, in that order; junction bases with no gene match: 9. The CDR3 coding sequence is TGTGCCTGGAGTAGGGGGACACGGGAGGGCGAGCAGTACTTC. Its translation is CAWSRGTREGEQYF.

J is TRBJ2-5 and V is TRBV7-2, with no clear D. This CDR3 comprises 14 residues. Trimming cost V 1 base and J 3 bases, with 9 bases left between them. Germline CDR1 and CDR2: SGHTA and FQGNSA. The CDR3 reads CASSLGVRKETQYF. CDR3 in DNA: TGTGCCAGCAGCTTAGGGGTTAGGAAAGAGACCCAGTACTTC.

The chain recombines TRBV7-9 with TRBJ1-6, with D possibly TRBD1 on 6 matching bases. CDR3 length: 15 residues. The V and J ends lost 5 bases and 4 bases respectively, with 12 bases between them. Per the germline V gene, CDR1 is SEHNR and CDR2 is FQNEAQ (reference sequence). CDR3 amino acids: CASSPGDTYNSPLHF. The DNA of the CDR3 is TGTGCCAGCAGCCCTGGGGACACATATAATTCACCCCTCCACTTT.

The chain uses TRBV7-9 and TRBJ1-6; TRBD1 matches at 8 bases. Germline V CDR1 and CDR2: SEHNR, FQNEAQ (reference sequence). The CDR3 extends over 16 amino acids. The J segment lost 6 bases and the V segment lost 5 bases, leaving 9 bases of the junction unmatched. The CDR3 bases are TGTGCCAGCAGCCTGAACCGACAGGGGACTAATTCACCCCTCCACTTT. It is translated as CASSLNRQGTNSPLHF.

This chain links TRBV18 with TRBJ1-5, with D maybe TRBD1 (6 bases). V was cut by 3 bases and J by 1 base, with 13 bases left in between. The CDR3 spans 16 residues. The germline V gene has CDR1 KGHSH and CDR2 LQKENI. This CDR3 is CASSPVRGASNQPQHF. The CDR3 DNA follows: TGTGCCAGCTCACCCGTTCGGGGGGCGAGCAATCAGCCCCAGCATTTT. Based on the CDR3 plus reference TRBV18 and TRBJ1-5, the full variable domain is NAGVMQNPRHLVRRRGQEARLRCSPMKGHSHVYWYRQLPEEGLKFMVYLQKENIIDESGMPKERFSAEFPKEGPSILRIQQVVRGDSAAYFCASSPVRGASNQPQHFGDGTRLSIL.

The chain carries TRBV5-1 and TRBJ2-7, with a possible D match to TRBD2 (5 bases). Trimming took off 4 bases at V and 1 base at J, with 18 bases between the two ends. This CDR3 contains 16 residues. CDR1 SGHRS and CDR2 YFSETQ come from the germline V gene. The CDR3 DNA sequence: TGCGCCAGCAGCCCGGAGAGCCTTTGGAGGTCCTACGAGCAGTACTTC. This encodes CASSPESLWRSYEQYF.

The rearrangement links TRBV11-3 to TRBJ2-1, with 7 bases identical to TRBD1. The CDR3 is 15 amino acids. V lost 5 bases, J lost 4 bases, and 8 bases stayed unmatched. Germline V gene data show CDR1 as SGHNT and CDR2 as YENEEA. The CDR3: CASSAPGQRYNEQFF. The CDR3 DNA is TGTGCCAGCAGCGCACCGGGACAGAGATACAATGAGCAGTTCTTC.